The clone carrying this T cell receptor (beta chain) was found many times. Its matching antigen is unknown. The CDR3 covers 16 residues. Germline CDR1 and CDR2: SGHTA and FQGNSA. Trimming removed 1 base at V and 0 bases at J, with 10 bases between. These data belong to a study of response to subunit inactivated influenza vaccine. TCRdb itself ran the RT-PCR reads through MiXCR, one entry per CDR3 protein. The sample contains more than 450,000 distinct CDR3 sequences, about 11% of which appear only once. Overall study results and limits: Every seasonal influenza vaccination brings in few new T cells, the authors suggested.

This chain uses TRBV7-2 with TRBJ2-1, with D uncertain. This TCR was sampled from a man aged 45-65 years who received an inactivated influenza vaccine. This specimen was PBMCs from blood, taken on the day of vaccination. The CDR3 sequence is CASSLELLSSYNEQFF. The CDR3 DNA reads TGTGCCAGCAGCTTAGAACTGCTGAGCTCCTACAATGAGCAGTTCTTC.